Each of the 5 T cell receptor beta chains below was sequenced from the same sample in a study of blood T cell repertoires in COVID-19. Assay: immunoSEQ multiplex PCR; the TCRdb copy retains only in-frame clones and omits some. The sample lists approximately 84,000 clones; around four fifths were seen once. The sequencing sample was made of peripheral blood. These receptors were taken from a human donor in a cohort sampled during active COVID-19.

The chain employs TRBV5-1 and TRBJ2-1; tentatively, D is TRBD2 (6 bases). The CDR3 contains 15 residues. Germline values: CDR1 SGHRS, CDR2 YFSETQ. Trimming shortened V by 0 bases and J by 3 bases, and 10 bases separated the two germline ends. The CDR3 coding sequence is TGCGCCAGCAGCTTGGAAGCGGGCAACTACAATGAGCAGTTCTTC. Translation gives CASSLEAGNYNEQFF.

The chain recombines TRBV9 with TRBJ2-3; 8 nucleotides line up with TRBD2. V lost 4 bases, J lost 1 base, and 2 bases stayed unmatched. The germline gives CDR1 SGDLS, CDR2 YYNGEE. The CDR3 covers 14 residues. The CDR3, as DNA: TGTGCCAGCAGCAGAGCGGGAGGCACAGATACGCAGTATTTT. Amino acids: CASSRAGGTDTQYF.

In this sample, this clone turned up once. The chain has TRBV5-8 and TRBJ1-5; the D is unclear. The CDR3 runs 15 residues. The V end lost 1 base, the J end lost 0 bases, and 8 bases lay between the germline ends. The V gene's germline CDR1 is SGHTS and CDR2 YDEGEE. The CDR3 reads CASSLNRDSNQPQHF. In DNA form, the CDR3 reads TGTGCCAGCAGCTTGAATCGAGATAGCAATCAGCCCCAGCATTTT.

The J gene is TRBJ1-3, the V gene TRBV6-6; 7 positions agree with TRBD1. V dropped 5 bases and J dropped 0; count of bases not matched to a gene: 10. CDR1 and CDR2 (germline): MNHNY, SVGAGI (reference sequence). This CDR3 has 17 amino acids. CDR3 coding DNA: TGTGCCAGCAGTCTCACCGCTGGACAGGCCTCTGGAAACACCATATATTTT. Protein: CASSLTAGQASGNTIYF.

Notes on this clone: Other nucleotide sequences in the sample specify the same CDR3. The CDR3 reads CASSRLAGAHEQYF. The DNA for the CDR3 is TGTGCCAGCAGCCGACTAGCGGGGGCCCACGAGCAGTACTTC. The V and J genes are TRBV6-5 and TRBJ2-7; 12 positions agree with TRBD2. Germline trimming cut 6 bases from V and 5 bases from J; bases unmatched to any gene: 5. CDR3 length: 14 residues. CDR1 MNHEY and CDR2 SVGAGI come from the germline V gene.